The source of this T cell receptor (beta chain) is a study of blood T cell repertoires in COVID-19. In the study overall: From the United States, Italy and Spain came samples of acute and convalescent COVID-19. Sources were T cells, B-cell-depleted T cells, or PBMCs; the material itself was cDNA or gDNA.

Original processing notes: Amplification with reference gene primers provided the estimates of nucleated cell counts. Generated by immunoSEQ multiplex PCR, the TCRdb table keeps only in-frame clones and is missing some. V and J calls and clone size are copied from that table; D and trimming were computed from the DNA. The sample has roughly 180,000 clones, 84% seen once; the top ten hold roughly 7.7%. The CDR3 covers 16 residues. The ends lost 0 bases at V and 8 bases at J; junction bases unmatched: 8. Germline CDR1 reads LGHNA; CDR2 reads YSLEER. The sequenced sample was peripheral blood. The chain combines TRBV4-3 with TRBJ2-1; TRBD2 matches 9 bases. The TCR was taken from a man aged 35 to 55 who had recovered from COVID-19. The CDR3 DNA reads as TGCGCCAGCAGCCAAGATAGTGCGATAGCGGGAGATGAGCAGTTCTTC. This sequence encodes CASSQDSAIAGDEQFF.